Shown below are 29 T cell receptor beta chains from a single sample sequenced in a study of T cells in Graves' hyperthyroidism and ophthalmopathy. It was RNA transcripts that yielded the amplified TCR beta CDR3 regions. During a first-round RT-PCR of the TCR CDR3, the HTBI primer set was used. TCRdb re-derived calls from the multiplex PCR reads in MiXCR, one entry per CDR3 protein. This sample has hundreds of thousands of distinct CDR3 sequences, with about 18% found just once. Sequencing was carried out using blood. The source is a woman in her fifties or sixties with Graves' ophthalmopathy.

This clonotype was counted at least ten times. The rearrangement links TRBV25-1 to TRBJ2-1, with 10 bases aligning to TRBD2. V was pared by 5 bases and J by 9 bases, with 7 bases of the junction left unmatched. Germline V gene sequence: CDR1 MGHDK, CDR2 SYGVNS. The CDR3 covers 14 residues. As DNA, the CDR3 is TGTGCCAGCAGTAAGAGCGGGGGGGTAGTTGAGCAGTTCTTC. This translates into CASSKSGGVVEQFF.

This clonotype occurred many times. The chain has TRBV28 and TRBJ1-2; no definite D call. This CDR3 contains 15 residues. Per the germline V gene, CDR1 is MDHEN and CDR2 is SYDVKM. Deletions cut 1 base from V and 2 bases from J, with 11 bases between. The CDR3 region is CASSLSPGVNYGYTF. Here the CDR3 DNA reads TGTGCCAGCAGTTTATCCCCAGGAGTCAACTATGGCTACACCTTC.

The chain is built from TRBV5-4 and TRBJ2-7; 12 bases agree with TRBD2. The germline CDR1 and CDR2 sequences are SGHNT and YYREEE (reference sequence). V lost 0 bases, J lost 5 bases, and 3 bases stayed unmatched. The CDR3 covers 15 residues. The CDR3 is CASSLDLAGGDEQYF. The DNA for the CDR3 is TGTGCCAGCAGCTTGGATCTAGCGGGGGGGGACGAGCAGTACTTC.

This clonotype was counted only a few times. This chain links TRBV6-2 or TRBV6-3 with TRBJ1-6; unclear D gene. The ends were cut back, 2 bases at V and 7 bases at J, with 9 bases in the middle. In germline, CDR1 is MNHEY, CDR2 SVGEGT. The CDR3 covers 14 residues. The CDR3 loop reads CASSYRAHNSPLHF. CDR3 DNA sequence: TGTGCCAGCAGTTACAGGGCTCACAATTCACCCCTCCACTTT.

This clonotype was recorded many times. This sequence joins TRBV27 and TRBJ2-3; D is perhaps TRBD1 (6 bases). This CDR3 spans 17 amino acids. V gave up 5 bases and J gave up 1 base, with 19 bases separating them. In germline, CDR1 is MNHEY, CDR2 SMNVEV (reference sequence). The CDR3 is CASSRAPGVQGTDTQYF. CDR3 sequence (DNA): TGTGCCAGCAGTAGGGCCCCAGGGGTGCAGGGCACAGATACGCAGTATTTT.

This clonotype was observed a handful of times. The genes are TRBV5-1 and TRBJ2-2; 9 bases fit TRBD2. This CDR3 has 15 residues. V lost 2 bases, J lost 4 bases, and 3 bases stayed unmatched. Germline V CDR1 and CDR2: SGHRS, YFSETQ. The CDR3 region has the DNA TGCGCCAGCAGCTTCGGACTAGCGAGCACCGGGGAGCTGTTTTTT. Protein sequence: CASSFGLASTGELFF.

This clonotype appeared a few times. The chain is built from TRBV27 and TRBJ2-1; perhaps TRBD1 as D (5 bases). V was clipped by 5 bases and J by 2 bases, with 16 bases between them. Per the germline V gene, CDR1 is MNHEY and CDR2 is SMNVEV (reference sequence). This CDR3 comprises 16 residues. The CDR3 DNA sequence: TGTGCCAGCAGTCCCACCCCCACAGGACCCTACAATGAGCAGTTCTTC. Amino acid sequence: CASSPTPTGPYNEQFF.

This clonotype was seen a handful of times. This chain joins TRBV29-1 and TRBJ2-7; tentative D call: TRBD2 (5 bases). Trimming took off 7 bases at V and 0 bases at J, with 13 bases between the two ends. The CDR3 has 13 residues. Germline lookup yields CDR1 SQVTM and CDR2 ANQGSEA. The CDR3 is CSALRADSYEQYF. The CDR3 DNA reads as TGCAGCGCCTTGAGGGCAGACTCCTACGAGCAGTACTTC.

This clonotype was observed a handful of times. The chain has TRBV4-1 and TRBJ2-7, with D perhaps TRBD1 (5 bases). Germline V gives CDR1 MGHRA, CDR2 YSYEKL. This CDR3 contains 15 residues. V lost 2 bases and J lost 2, with 13 bases in between. CDR3 sequence (DNA): TGCGCCAGCAGCCAACTTCAGACAGTGACCTACGAGCAGTACTTC. Translation gives CASSQLQTVTYEQYF.

This clonotype occurred a few times. The rearrangement links TRBV9 to TRBJ2-3; D remains unclear. V was shortened by 0 bases and J by 5 bases, with 4 bases between the two germline ends. This CDR3 is built from 12 residues. Germline-derived CDR1 and CDR2 are SGDLS and YYNGEE. The CDR3 loop is CASSVERDTQYF. The CDR3 region has the DNA TGTGCCAGCAGCGTAGAACGAGATACGCAGTATTTT.

The table lists this clonotype with many counts. The chain recombines TRBV3-1 with TRBJ1-2; 10 bases are shared with TRBD1. The CDR3 spans 13 residues. V shed 3 bases and J 8 bases; nucleotides not matched to a gene: 3. Germline V gene sequence: CDR1 LGHDT, CDR2 YNNKEL (reference sequence). The CDR3 nucleotides read TGTGCCAGCAGCCAGGACAGGGGGAGAGGCTACACCTTC. This translates into CASSQDRGRGYTF.

The chain joins TRBV5-1 to TRBJ2-1; no definite D call. Per germline, CDR1 SGHRS and CDR2 YFSETQ. Trimming shortened V by 0 bases and J by 5 bases, and 9 bases separated the two germline ends. This CDR3 comprises 14 residues. For the CDR3, the DNA is TGCGCCAGCAGCTTGGCCCCACAAAACAATGAGCAGTTCTTC. As protein: CASSLAPQNNEQFF.

This clonotype has ten or more counts. J is TRBJ1-1 and V is TRBV7-2, with D tentatively TRBD1 (6 bases). Trimming stripped 5 bases from V and 4 bases from J, with 20 bases between. The germline V gene has CDR1 SGHTA and CDR2 FQGNSA. The CDR3 spans 16 residues. CDR3 sequence reads: CASSRLWDKGVTEAFF. Here the CDR3 DNA reads TGTGCCAGCAGCCGTTTATGGGACAAAGGCGTCACTGAAGCTTTCTTT.

This clonotype was counted ten times or more. This chain joins TRBV6-1 and TRBJ2-2; possibly TRBD2 for D (6 bases). Per the germline V gene, CDR1 is MNHNS and CDR2 is SASEGT. The CDR3 covers 14 residues. V gave up 6 bases and J gave up 5 bases, with 13 bases separating them. CDR3 nucleotide sequence: TGTGCCAGCAGGCGTCCTGGAGGGACCGGGGAGCTGTTTTTT. This encodes CASRRPGGTGELFF.

This clonotype was seen more than once but under ten times. This chain joins TRBV6-9 and TRBJ1-2; weak D call: TRBD1 (5 bases). This CDR3 is 15 amino acids long. Trimming took off 3 bases at V and 4 bases at J, with 15 bases between the two ends. Looked up from germline, CDR1 is MNHGY and CDR2 is SVAAGI. This CDR3 reads CASSYGQGESYGYTF. The CDR3 DNA sequence: TGTGCCAGCAGTTACGGCCAGGGAGAATCCTATGGCTACACCTTC.

This chain links TRBV5-5 with TRBJ2-2; D possibly corresponds to TRBD2 (5 bases). Germline V CDR1 and CDR2: SGHKS, YYEKEE (reference sequence). The V gene lost 0 bases and the J gene lost 7 bases, with 16 bases spanning the gap. The CDR3 has 16 amino acids. This chain's CDR3 is CASSLVSGSLGGELFF. Here the CDR3 DNA reads TGTGCCAGCAGCTTGGTATCGGGGTCGCTTGGCGGGGAGCTGTTTTTT.

This sequence joins TRBV2 and TRBJ1-4; D may be TRBD1 (5 bases). Germline loops: CDR1 SNHLY, CDR2 FYNNEI. The CDR3 extends over 12 amino acids. The V gene lost 6 bases and the J gene lost 8 bases, with 10 bases spanning the gap. The CDR3 region is CASRRWGEKLFF. CDR3 sequence (DNA): TGTGCCAGCAGGAGATGGGGGGAAAAACTGTTTTTT.

In this sample, this clonotype turned up many times. This chain joins TRBV27 and TRBJ2-7; D is uncertain. CDR1 is MNHEY and CDR2 is SMNVEV in the germline V gene (reference sequence). The V end was cut by 2 bases, the J end by 0 bases, with 11 bases between. The CDR3 extends over 15 amino acids. The CDR3 loop is CASSLGRSSSYEQYF. Here the CDR3 DNA reads TGTGCCAGCAGTTTAGGTCGGAGTAGCTCCTACGAGCAGTACTTC.

A note on this clonotype: A much larger clonotype is one base distant, so this may be a read error. V and J are TRBV30 and TRBJ2-1; 7 nucleotides line up with TRBD1. The CDR3 runs 12 residues. J was trimmed by 9 bases and V by 2 bases; bases with no gene match: 4. In germline, CDR1 is GTSNPN, CDR2 SVGIG (reference sequence). The DNA of the CDR3 is TGTGCCTGGAGTAACAGGGGCGGTGAGCAGTTCTTC. Its protein product is CAWSNRGGEQFF.

This clonotype was observed a single time. The chain combines TRBV6-1 with TRBJ2-7; D call uncertain. The CDR3 totals 16 residues. CDR1 and CDR2 (germline): MNHNS, SASEGT. V shed 1 base and J shed 2 bases, with 15 bases lying between them. The CDR3: CASSEGPTRAAYEQYF. The CDR3 DNA sequence: TGTGCCAGCAGTGAAGGTCCGACTCGTGCGGCCTACGAGCAGTACTTC.

This clonotype was found many times. This CDR3 is CASSANRDLAYEQYF. DNA for the CDR3: TGTGCCAGCAGCGCAAACCGGGACCTCGCCTACGAGCAGTACTTC. The chain links TRBV7-9 to TRBJ2-7; tentatively, D is TRBD1 or TRBD2 (5 bases each). This CDR3 has 15 amino acids. V was clipped by 5 bases and J by 2 bases, with 16 bases between them. Germline V lookup: CDR1 SEHNR, CDR2 FQNEAQ (reference sequence).

This clonotype was seen repeatedly, ten times or more. This chain links TRBV19 with TRBJ1-4, with D possibly matching TRBD1 (5 bases). In germline, CDR1 is LNHDA, CDR2 SQIVND (reference sequence). The CDR3 totals 12 residues. CDR3 sequence (DNA): TGTGCAACCGGGACCGATCGGGGCAAACTGTTTTTT. Protein: CATGTDRGKLFF.

In its sample, this clonotype was seen many times. V is TRBV20-1 and J is TRBJ1-6; the D is unclear. The V end was cut by 4 bases, the J end by 10 bases, with 20 bases between. The CDR3 length is 15 residues. In germline, CDR1 is DFQATT, CDR2 SNEGSKA (reference sequence). DNA of the CDR3: TGCAGTGCTAAAGGACCCGCCCAAGGCACCTCACCCCTCCACTTT. Translated, it gives CSAKGPAQGTSPLHF.

In its sample, this clonotype was seen many times. The CDR3 here is CASSLGLASVYEQYF. CDR3 in DNA: TGCGCCAGCAGCCTGGGACTAGCGTCCGTCTACGAGCAGTACTTC. The J gene is TRBJ2-7, the V gene TRBV5-1, with TRBD2 identical over 10 bases. The CDR3 sequence is 15 residues long. The junction had 7 bases not matched to a gene; V was cut back by 4 bases and J by 3 bases. Germline V gene data show CDR1 as SGHRS and CDR2 as YFSETQ.

This clonotype was seen many times. This CDR3 is CASSPREWETQYF. In nucleotides, the CDR3 is TGTGCCAGCTCACCACGGGAGTGGGAGACCCAGTACTTC. The chain couples TRBV18 to TRBJ2-5, with a possible D match to TRBD2 (5 bases). The CDR3 runs 13 residues. The V and J ends lost 1 base and 5 bases respectively, with 8 bases between them. Germline V gene data show CDR1 as KGHSH and CDR2 as LQKENI. Based on the CDR3 plus reference TRBV18 and TRBJ2-5, the full variable domain is NAGVMQNPRHLVRRRGQEARLRCSPMKGHSHVYWYRQLPEEGLKFMVYLQKENIIDESGMPKERFSAEFPKEGPSILRIQQVVRGDSAAYFCASSPREWETQYFGPGTRLLVL.

This clonotype was seen at least ten times. The rearrangement links TRBV7-8 to TRBJ1-5; a possible D gene is TRBD1 (5 bases). This CDR3 is 16 amino acids long. Trimming took off 6 bases at V and 4 bases at J, with 19 bases between the two ends. Looked up from germline, CDR1 is SGHVS and CDR2 is FQNEAQ. The CDR3 DNA sequence: TGTGCCAGCAGTCCACAGGTGGCAGCTGCGAATCAGCCCCAGCATTTT. It specifies CASSPQVAAANQPQHF.

In this sample, this clonotype turned up many times. The chain combines TRBV6-2 or TRBV6-3 with TRBJ2-7; 8 bases map to TRBD2. This CDR3 has 14 amino acids. After removal of 10 bases from V and 1 base from J, the junction contained 9 bases not matched to a gene. Germline V lookup: CDR1 MNHEY, CDR2 SVGEGT. CDR3 nucleotide sequence: TGTGCCACCGAATCCGGGACTAGTTCCTACGAGCAGTACTTC. It yields the protein CATESGTSSYEQYF.

This clonotype was found many times. The chain is built from TRBV7-2 and TRBJ1-1; perhaps TRBD1 as D (6 bases). CDR1 and CDR2 (germline): SGHTA, FQGNSA. V gave up 7 bases and J gave up 4 bases, with 13 bases separating them. The CDR3 contains 13 residues. The CDR3 loop is CASTSGGVTEAFF. CDR3 sequence (DNA): TGTGCCAGCACCTCGGGGGGCGTCACTGAAGCTTTCTTT.

The sample holds a few counts of this clonotype. The rearrangement uses TRBV7-9 and TRBJ2-7; D is possibly TRBD2 (5 bases). Looked up from germline, CDR1 is SEHNR and CDR2 is FQNEAQ (reference sequence). This CDR3 is 10 amino acids long. Trimming pared 11 bases from V and 2 bases from J, leaving 7 bases between. CDR3 sequence (DNA): TGTGCCGCGGGTACCTACGAGCAGTACTTC. It yields the protein CAAGTYEQYF.